Following are 31 T cell receptor beta chains from one sample sequenced in a study of Ad26.COV2.S vaccination and SARS-CoV-2 variants. Here immunoSEQ multiplex PCR was the method, and the copy in TCRdb shows in-frame clones only, minus some. The sample consists of roughly 500,000 clones, approximately 90% of them appearing once. Treatment meaning: approximately 18 received Ad26.COV2.S at low or high dose, single or two shots; about five received placebo; per-sample allocation not given. Material that was analyzed had been drawn on day 63 after the first vaccine or placebo injection. The sequenced sample was peripheral blood, obtained in a trial of Ad26.COV2.S vaccine versus placebo. Receptors were obtained from a person aged 18 to 59 who received the Ad26.COV2.S COVID-19 vaccine or a placebo.

The CDR3 loop is CAWNRDRAYNSPLHF. The CDR3 DNA sequence: TGTGCCTGGAACCGGGACAGGGCCTATAATTCACCCCTCCACTTT. This chain links TRBV30 with TRBJ1-6, with 9 bases aligning to TRBD1. CDR3 size: 15 residues. Germline trimming cut 4 bases from V and 2 bases from J; bases unmatched to any gene: 3. The germline CDR1 and CDR2 sequences are GTSNPN and SVGIG (reference sequence). The full variable domain, in which reference TRBV30 and TRBJ1-6 provide the parts outside the CDR3, is SQTIHQWPATLVQPVGSPLSLECTVEGTSNPNLYWYRQAAGRGLQLLFYSVGIGQISSEVPQNLSASRPQDRQFILSSKKLLLSDSGFYLCAWNRDRAYNSPLHFGNGTRLTVT.

The chain is built from TRBV28 and TRBJ2-6, with D unresolved. V was shortened by 6 bases and J by 4 bases, with 16 bases between the two germline ends. Germline CDR1 reads MDHEN; CDR2 reads SYDVKM. This CDR3 comprises 16 residues. CDR3 sequence reads: CASSRAARSGANVLTF. The CDR3 DNA is TGTGCCAGCAGCCGGGCAGCCCGATCGGGGGCCAACGTCCTGACTTTC.

This clone occurred a few times. The rearrangement links TRBV19 to TRBJ2-2; D unresolved. The CDR3 length is 13 residues. Germline CDR1 is LNHDA and CDR2 is SQIVND (reference sequence). V was shortened by 3 bases and J by 7 bases, with 9 bases between the two germline ends. CDR3 region: CASSMPGGGELFF. In DNA, the CDR3 is TGTGCCAGTAGTATGCCGGGCGGCGGGGAGCTGTTTTTT.

This chain uses TRBV5-8 with TRBJ2-1; 14 nucleotides line up with TRBD2. This CDR3 contains 20 residues. J gave up 4 bases and V 4 bases, and 16 bases lay outside the gene matches. Germline V lookup: CDR1 SGHTS, CDR2 YDEGEE. The CDR3 coding sequence is TGTGCCAGCAGCCGAAGATTAGGGACTAGCGGGAGTCGAGGGTACAATGAGCAGTTCTTC. Its translation: CASSRRLGTSGSRGYNEQFF.

A few counts support this clone. The V call is TRBV7-2, the J call TRBJ2-7, with D maybe TRBD2 (5 bases). This CDR3 has 13 amino acids. V lost 5 bases and J 4 bases, leaving 12 bases between the germline ends. Germline V gives CDR1 SGHTA, CDR2 FQGNSA. CDR3 nucleotide sequence: TGTGCCAGCAGCAGAGGGCCGCTGTACGAGCAGTACTTC. Protein product: CASSRGPLYEQYF. Filled out from reference TRBV7-2 and TRBJ2-7, the complete variable domain reads GAGVSQSPSNKVTEKGKDVELRCDPISGHTALYWYRQSLGQGLEFLIYFQGNSAPDKSGLPSDRFSAERTGGSVSTLTIQRTQQEDSAVYLCASSRGPLYEQYFGPGTRLTVT.

The chain is built from TRBV19 and TRBJ2-7; 9 bases agree with TRBD2. The CDR3 totals 12 residues. V shed 8 bases, J shed 4 bases, and the junction held 3 bases outside the gene matches. In germline, CDR1 is LNHDA, CDR2 SQIVND (reference sequence). The CDR3 sequence is CASRSGRYEQYF. In nucleotides, the CDR3 is TGTGCCAGTCGGAGCGGGAGGTACGAGCAGTACTTC.

This chain uses TRBV2 with TRBJ1-5, with TRBD1 matching over 9 bases. Germline V gene lookup returns CDR1 SNHLY and CDR2 FYNNEI. This CDR3 has 15 residues. Trimming took 7 bases from V and 2 from J; bases not matched to a gene: 6. The CDR3 loop is CASTERTGGNQPQHF. As DNA, the CDR3 is TGTGCCAGCACCGAGAGGACAGGGGGCAATCAGCCCCAGCATTTT.

The CDR3 spells CASSQDSGNNYNEQFF. CDR3 coding DNA: TGTGCCAGCAGCCAAGACAGCGGGAATAACTACAATGAGCAGTTCTTC. This chain links TRBV4-2 with TRBJ2-1; 7 bases match TRBD2. Germline-derived CDR1 and CDR2 are LGHNA and YNFKEQ. The CDR3 has 16 residues. Trimming at V came to 0 bases and at J to 3 bases, leaving 5 bases not matched to a gene.

This chain links TRBV7-9 with TRBJ1-2; 12 nucleotides align to TRBD1. V lost 5 bases, J lost 4 bases, and 5 bases stayed unmatched. The CDR3 is 15 residues long. The V gene's germline CDR1 is SEHNR and CDR2 FQNEAQ (reference sequence). The CDR3 DNA reads TGTGCCAGCAGCCCGGGACAGGGGGCTCTCTATGGCTACACCTTC. Protein product: CASSPGQGALYGYTF.

This chain connects TRBV27 to TRBJ1-2; D gene uncertain. CDR3 length: 13 residues. Deletions cut 1 base from V and 6 bases from J, with 9 bases between. Germline V gene lookup returns CDR1 MNHEY and CDR2 SMNVEV (reference sequence). CDR3 DNA: TGTGCCAGCAGTTTATTTCTGGGGAATGGCTACACCTTC. Translated, it gives CASSLFLGNGYTF.

The chain joins TRBV7-9 to TRBJ1-1; D uncertain. Germline CDR1 SEHNR, CDR2 FQNEAQ (reference sequence). Trimming left V 3 bases short and J 3 bases short, with 11 bases between. The CDR3 length is 14 residues. CDR3 amino acids: CASSFHIRDTEAFF. The CDR3 nucleotides are TGTGCCAGCAGCTTCCACATAAGGGACACTGAAGCTTTCTTT.

The rearrangement joins TRBV9 to TRBJ2-5; no firm D call. V lost 3 bases, J lost 2 bases, and 8 bases lay in between. Germline CDR1 SGDLS, CDR2 YYNGEE. This CDR3 contains 13 residues. The DNA of the CDR3 is TGTGCCAGCAGCGGGACGCGACAAGAGACCCAGTACTTC. Translating gives CASSGTRQETQYF.

J is TRBJ1-1 and V is TRBV6-1; no definite D call. The V gene's germline CDR1 is MNHNS and CDR2 SASEGT. The CDR3 has 14 residues. The V end lost 2 bases, the J end lost 6 bases, and 13 bases lay between the germline ends. CDR3 in DNA: TGTGCCAGCAGTGAAAGGTATAGGGATGCTGAAGCTTTCTTT. It codes for CASSERYRDAEAFF.

To note about this clone: This CDR3 is also generated by other DNA sequences in the sample. This chain connects TRBV30 to TRBJ2-7; D uncertain. CDR3 length equals 14 residues. V lost 3 bases to trimming and J lost 0 bases, with 12 bases between them. Germline V gives CDR1 GTSNPN, CDR2 SVGIG (reference sequence). The chain's CDR3 is CAWRGPLSSYEQYF. As DNA, the CDR3 is TGTGCCTGGAGAGGGCCCCTGAGCTCCTACGAGCAGTACTTC.

The chain is built from TRBV19 and TRBJ2-1; 8 nucleotides align to TRBD1. This CDR3 region has 15 residues. Germline V gene data show CDR1 as LNHDA and CDR2 as SQIVND (reference sequence). V shed 1 base, J shed 6 bases, and the junction held 5 bases outside the gene matches. The CDR3 is CASSIARTGPNEQFF. The DNA for the CDR3 is TGTGCCAGTAGTATAGCCAGGACAGGGCCCAATGAGCAGTTCTTC.

Worth noting for this clone: Other DNA sequences in the same sample also yield this CDR3. The chain uses TRBV2 and TRBJ1-1; no reliable D call. V lost 4 bases to trimming and J lost 2 bases, with 5 bases between them. This CDR3 region has 12 residues. CDR1 is SNHLY, CDR2 FYNNEI, per germline. The CDR3 DNA follows: TGTGCCAGCAGTGCCAGCAACACTGAAGCTTTCTTT. Translating it yields CASSASNTEAFF. The whole variable domain, remainder taken from reference TRBV2 and TRBJ1-1, is EPEVTQTPSHQVTQMGQEVILRCVPISNHLYFYWYRQILGQKVEFLVSFYNNEISEKSEIFDDQFSVERPDGSNFTLKIRSTKLEDSAMYFCASSASNTEAFFGQGTRLTVV.

This sequence joins TRBV5-1 and TRBJ2-7; D possibly uses TRBD1 or TRBD2 (5 bases each). The CDR3 has 16 amino acids. V dropped 4 bases and J dropped 3 bases, with 20 bases sitting between them. CDR1 is SGHRS, CDR2 YFSETQ, per germline. The CDR3 DNA is TGCGCCAGCAGCCCGGGACCCATGGAGATAGACTACGAGCAGTACTTC. The encoded protein is CASSPGPMEIDYEQYF.

The genes are TRBV7-9 and TRBJ1-3; D gene ambiguous. V gave up 6 bases and J gave up 0 bases, with 12 bases separating them. Germline V lookup: CDR1 SEHNR, CDR2 FQNEAQ (reference sequence). The CDR3 spans 15 residues. The CDR3 loop is CASRYSRDSGNTIYF. The CDR3 nucleotides are TGTGCCAGCAGATATAGCCGGGACTCTGGAAACACCATATATTTT.

Of note for this clone: A much larger clone lies a single base off, so this may be a read error. V gene TRBV5-4 combines with J gene TRBJ1-1, with 9 positions matching TRBD1. This CDR3 has 14 residues. Losses at the gene ends were 2 bases for V and 4 bases for J; bases not matched to a gene: 3. Germline values: CDR1 SGHNT, CDR2 YYREEE (reference sequence). CDR3 region: CASSFRQGGTEAFF. CDR3 DNA sequence: TGTGCCAGCAGCTTTCGACAGGGGGGCACTGAAGCTTTCTTT.

A single count supports this clone. The V gene is TRBV9, the J gene TRBJ1-2; 7 bases line up with TRBD1. The V segment lost 2 bases and the J segment 1 base; nucleotides outside the gene matches: 5. The CDR3 contains 15 residues. From germline, CDR1 is SGDLS and CDR2 YYNGEE. The CDR3 is CASSVRDSLNYGYTF. CDR3 nucleotide sequence: TGTGCCAGCAGCGTCCGGGACAGCCTTAACTATGGCTACACCTTC.

V is TRBV5-4 and J is TRBJ2-1; D possibly corresponds to TRBD1 (6 bases). The CDR3 consists of 14 residues. The V end was cut by 4 bases, the J end by 8 bases, with 16 bases between. Looked up from germline, CDR1 is SGHNT and CDR2 is YYREEE (reference sequence). The CDR3 loop reads CASSVNRGGYEQFF. The DNA of the CDR3 is TGTGCCAGCAGCGTCAACCGAGGGGGTTATGAGCAGTTCTTC. The full variable domain, its missing parts supplied by reference TRBV5-4 and TRBJ2-1, is ETGVTQSPTHLIKTRGQQVTLRCSSQSGHNTVSWYQQALGQGPQFIFQYYREEENGRGNFPPRFSGLQFPNYSSELNVNALELDDSALYLCASSVNRGGYEQFFGPGTRLTVL.

This chain joins TRBV19 and TRBJ2-2; perhaps TRBD1 as D (5 bases). The CDR3 consists of 16 residues. V shed 7 bases and J shed 6 bases, with 21 bases lying between them. Germline CDR1 and CDR2: LNHDA and SQIVND (reference sequence). CDR3 nucleotides: TGTGCCAGTAAATCACCGGGCCTCAGGGCTGCCGGGGAGCTGTTTTTT. This translates into CASKSPGLRAAGELFF.

J is TRBJ2-7 and V is TRBV30; weak D call: TRBD2 (7 bases). V was shortened by 0 bases and J by 3 bases, with 12 bases between the two germline ends. Germline CDR1 reads GTSNPN; CDR2 reads SVGIG (reference sequence). CDR3 length equals 14 residues. CDR3 amino acids: CAWSVGGVLYEQYF. The CDR3 DNA reads as TGTGCCTGGAGTGTAGGGGGGGTCCTCTACGAGCAGTACTTC.

This chain connects TRBV21-1 to TRBJ2-1. TRBV21-1 is described as a pseudogene. The CDR3 totals 12 residues. CDR3 protein: CASSTRWGEQFF. CDR3 DNA sequence: TGTGCCAGCAGCACTCGATGGGGTGAGCAGTTCTTC.

This clone came up once. The chain has TRBV5-1 and TRBJ2-1, with D perhaps assigned TRBD1 or TRBD2 (5 bases each). Looked up from germline, CDR1 is SGHRS and CDR2 is YFSETQ. The CDR3 sequence is 14 residues long. With 4 bases removed from V and 8 bases from J, the gap between germline ends came to 16 bases. CDR3 loop: CASSPLSGAHEQFF. DNA of the CDR3: TGCGCCAGCAGCCCCCTCTCCGGGGCCCATGAGCAGTTCTTC.

This clone has just one count. V is TRBV5-6 and J is TRBJ2-1; 15 nucleotides align to TRBD2. Germline V gives CDR1 SGHDT, CDR2 YYEEEE. The CDR3 is made up of 19 amino acids. V dropped 0 bases and J dropped 6; count of bases not matched to a gene: 10. CDR3 residues: CASSLGTGTSGRLTNEQFF. DNA for the CDR3: TGTGCCAGCAGCTTGGGAACCGGGACTAGCGGGAGGCTCACCAATGAGCAGTTCTTC.

The chain uses TRBV7-2 and TRBJ2-1; D perhaps matches TRBD1 (6 bases). The V end lost 5 bases, the J end lost 0 bases, and 17 bases lay between the germline ends. This CDR3 contains 17 residues. The V gene's germline CDR1 is SGHTA and CDR2 FQGNSA. CDR3 coding DNA: TGTGCCAGCAGCCCAGCACAGGGTCCCGTCTCCTACAATGAGCAGTTCTTC. It translates to CASSPAQGPVSYNEQFF.

This clone turned up a few times. This rearrangement joins TRBV20-1 to TRBJ2-3; D ambiguous. Germline lookup yields CDR1 DFQATT and CDR2 SNEGSKA (reference sequence). This CDR3 region has 12 residues. Trimming pared 3 bases from V and 4 bases from J, leaving 8 bases between. CDR3 coding DNA: TGCAGTGCTAGTCGTGGGGCAGATACGCAGTATTTT. Translated, it gives CSASRGADTQYF.

V gene TRBV15 combines with J gene TRBJ2-3; 12 positions agree with TRBD2. The CDR3 length is 20 residues. Losses at the gene ends were 2 bases for V and 3 bases for J; bases not matched to a gene: 15. In germline, CDR1 is LNHNV, CDR2 YYDKDF (reference sequence). The CDR3 sequence is CATSRYYLTSGSKETDTQYF. In DNA form, the CDR3 reads TGTGCCACCAGCAGATACTATTTGACTAGCGGGAGTAAGGAGACAGATACGCAGTATTTT.

The gene calls are TRBV29-1 and TRBJ1-1, with D maybe TRBD1 (6 bases). The CDR3 consists of 15 residues. Looked up from germline, CDR1 is SQVTM and CDR2 is ANQGSEA. Trimming shortened V by 7 bases and J by 5 bases, and 23 bases separated the two germline ends. The CDR3 bases are TGCAGCGCCGGAGGTGGCAGGGGAAGAGGAACTGAAGCTTTCTTT. It encodes CSAGGGRGRGTEAFF.

The V call is TRBV19, the J call TRBJ2-1; 7 nucleotides match TRBD2. The germline V gene encodes CDR1 LNHDA and CDR2 SQIVND (reference sequence). The CDR3 consists of 15 residues. After removal of 4 bases from V and 1 base from J, the junction contained 4 bases not matched to a gene. The chain's CDR3 is CASSKAGRSYNEQFF. In DNA form, the CDR3 reads TGTGCCAGTAGTAAAGCGGGACGATCCTACAATGAGCAGTTCTTC.